This T cell receptor (beta chain) is drawn from a study of T cell responses to AZD1222 COVID-19 vaccine. Study-wide points: The span of vaccine-associated CD4 TCRs extended across spike, with dominance at 160-218 and 743-854. With two AZD1222 doses given, Spike-specific TCR breadth and depth both rose.

The method was immunoSEQ multiplex PCR; TCRdb's version includes in-frame clones alone and lacks a portion of them. The profile shows 100,000 to 110,000 clones, 70% to 90% of them singletons. Germline CDR1 and CDR2: LGHDT and YNNKEL (reference sequence). V was trimmed by 2 bases and J by 3 bases, leaving 10 bases between them. CDR3 length equals 14 residues. About this clone itself: Its target is unknown.

The source is an adult in good health. The genes are TRBV3-1 (or the pseudogene TRBV3-2) and TRBJ2-5; D may be TRBD1 (5 bases). The sequences come from peripheral blood, collected on day 0 of MenACWY control vaccination. The chain's CDR3 is CASSQMAGKETQYF. Here the CDR3 DNA reads TGTGCCAGCAGCCAAATGGCAGGGAAAGAGACCCAGTACTTC.